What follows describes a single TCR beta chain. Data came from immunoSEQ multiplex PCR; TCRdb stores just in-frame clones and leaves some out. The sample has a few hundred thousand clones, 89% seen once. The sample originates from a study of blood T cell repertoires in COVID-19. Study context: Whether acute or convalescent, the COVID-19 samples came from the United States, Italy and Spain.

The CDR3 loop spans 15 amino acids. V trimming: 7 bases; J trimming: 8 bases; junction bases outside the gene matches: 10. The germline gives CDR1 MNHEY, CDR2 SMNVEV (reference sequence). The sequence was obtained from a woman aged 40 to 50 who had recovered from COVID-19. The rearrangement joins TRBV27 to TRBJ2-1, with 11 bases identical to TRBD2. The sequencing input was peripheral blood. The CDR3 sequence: CASTPLAGGPHEQFF. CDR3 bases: TGTGCCAGCACTCCTTTAGCGGGGGGGCCGCATGAGCAGTTCTTC.